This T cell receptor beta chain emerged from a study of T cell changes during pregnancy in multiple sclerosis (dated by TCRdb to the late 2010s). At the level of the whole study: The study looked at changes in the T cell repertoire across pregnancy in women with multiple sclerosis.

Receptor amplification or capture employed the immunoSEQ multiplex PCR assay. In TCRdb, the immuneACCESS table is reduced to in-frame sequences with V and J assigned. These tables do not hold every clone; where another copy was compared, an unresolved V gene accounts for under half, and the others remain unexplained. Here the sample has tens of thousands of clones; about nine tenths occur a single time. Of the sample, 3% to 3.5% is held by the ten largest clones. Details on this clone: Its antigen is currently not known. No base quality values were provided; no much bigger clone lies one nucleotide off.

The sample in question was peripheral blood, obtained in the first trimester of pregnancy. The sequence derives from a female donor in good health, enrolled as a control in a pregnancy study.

This receptor has the CDR3 CASSFLSPQGVEQYF. The bases read TGTGCCAGCAGTTTTTTGAGTCCTCAGGGGGTCGAGCAGTACTTC. Recombination joined TRBV28 with TRBJ2-7; the central 7 bases match TRBD1. Trimming removed 3 bases from V and 6 bases from J; the gene matches leave 11 bases unexplained. CDR1 and CDR2 (MDHEN, SYDVKM) derive from the germline V gene. The CDR3 holds 15 amino acids from the cysteine to the phenylalanine. Of all the DNA, just the CDR3 is kept, 45 bases in frame from base 1.